The clone carrying this T cell receptor beta chain showed up many times. Its matching antigen is unknown. This sample was taken from a study of metastatic and nonmetastatic thyroid tumors. Study-level background: Patients with malignant and benign thyroid disease provided blood and tumor or nodule tissue, whose repertoires were compared.

Thyroid surgery was performed in patients who had received no treatment beforehand. Study findings and constraints: Significantly greater TCR beta diversity was reportedly found in malignant thyroid tumors than in benign nodules (in blood and tumor).

TCRdb re-clonotyped the PCR reads via MiXCR. Of fewer than 100,000 clones listed, approximately 15% are singletons. The CDR3 runs 19 residues. V was pared by 3 bases and J by 4 bases, with 13 bases of the junction left unmatched. Germline V CDR1 and CDR2: PRHDT, FYEKMQ (reference sequence). This clonotype was obtained from a female donor with papillary thyroid cancer or a benign thyroid nodule (not recorded which). Some clones in this sample may be carry-over from other donors' samples. This sequence joins TRBV13 and TRBJ2-3; 13 positions match TRBD2. Specimen: blood. The CDR3 loop is CASSFHPGTSGERADTQYF. The DNA for the CDR3 is TGTGCCAGCAGCTTCCACCCCGGGACTAGCGGGGAGAGGGCAGATACGCAGTATTTT.